Listed below are T cell receptor beta chains from one sample, sequenced in a study of beta chain features in type 1 diabetes. TCRdb's copy holds only in-frame clones and misses some; the assay was immunoSEQ multiplex PCR. The table includes about 900,000 clones, 15% to 20% detected once. Sequencing was performed on naive CD4+ T cells from blood. All receptors derive from a woman between 18 and 30 years old in good health. CDR3s include the opening cysteine and the closing phenylalanine or tryptophan. Fields, in order: V gene, J gene, clone size, D gene, CDR3 DNA, CDR3 protein. The D gene is left open where the match is weak. Clone size is stated in some rows and not others, as once, few, many or a class when expanded.

V: TRBV5-1
J: TRBJ2-1
size: .
D: TRBD2
DNA: TGCGCCAGCAGCTCCGGACTAGCGGGAGGTATAAATGAGCAGTTCTTC
CDR3: CASSSGLAGGINEQFF

V: TRBV7-2
J: TRBJ1-5
size: few
D: .
DNA: TGTGCCAGCAGCTCATGGACAGATCAGCCCCAGCATTTT
CDR3: CASSSWTDQPQHF

V: TRBV7-2
J: TRBJ2-1
size: .
D: TRBD2
DNA: TGTGCCAGCAGCTCCCCTTTTGGCGGGAGCTCCTACAATGAGCAGTTCTTC
CDR3: CASSSPFGGSSYNEQFF

V: TRBV21-1
J: TRBJ1-1
size: .
D: .
DNA: TGTGCCAGCACCGAAAGGGGGGGCACTGAAGCTTTCTTT
CDR3: CASTERGGTEAFF

V: TRBV5-1
J: TRBJ2-1
size: few
D: .
DNA: TGCGCCAGCAGCTTGTTCCCAGGGGTCACCTCCTACAATGAGCAGTTCTTC
CDR3: CASSLFPGVTSYNEQFF

V: TRBV4-1
J: TRBJ2-2
size: few
D: TRBD2
DNA: TGCGCCAGCAGCCAGGCTCGACTAGCGGCATCCGGGGAGCTGTTTTTT
CDR3: CASSQARLAASGELFF

V: TRBV5-8
J: TRBJ2-1
size: .
D: TRBD2
DNA: TGTGCCAGCAGCTTGGGCGGGAGAGTCTACAATGAGCAGTTCTTC
CDR3: CASSLGGRVYNEQFF

V: TRBV4-3
J: TRBJ1-1
size: few
D: .
DNA: TGCGCCAGCAGCCAAGATTATAGGGCGGACACTGAAGCTTTCTTT
CDR3: CASSQDYRADTEAFF

V: TRBV6-6
J: TRBJ2-5
size: .
D: TRBD2
DNA: TGTGCCAGCATGGAGAGCGGGAGCGGCGGGACCCAGTACTTC
CDR3: CASMESGSGGTQYF

V: TRBV7-2
J: TRBJ2-7
size: few
D: .
DNA: TGTGCCAGCGGGAGAAGGTTGTACGAGCAGTACTTC
CDR3: CASGRRLYEQYF

V: TRBV18
J: TRBJ2-3
size: few
D: .
DNA: TGTGCCAGCTCACCACCCAGTGCAGATACGCAGTATTTT
CDR3: CASSPPSADTQYF

V: TRBV28
J: TRBJ2-7
size: few
D: .
DNA: TGTGCCAGCCGCGACAGTATTTACGAGCAGTACTTC
CDR3: CASRDSIYEQYF

V: TRBV18
J: TRBJ1-1
size: few
D: .
DNA: TGTGCCAGCTCACCACGCTCCGGGGACGAAGCTTTCTTT
CDR3: CASSPRSGDEAFF

V: TRBV28
J: TRBJ2-3
size: few
D: .
DNA: TGTGCCAGCAGTTCCTCTCTCCCAGATACGCAGTATTTT
CDR3: CASSSSLPDTQYF

V: TRBV7-2
J: TRBJ2-7
size: .
D: .
DNA: TGTGCCAGCAGCTTAATCCTAGGAGAGCAGTACTTC
CDR3: CASSLILGEQYF

V: TRBV29-1
J: TRBJ2-1
size: .
D: TRBD2
DNA: TGCAGCGTTGATGGCCGGGGGGATGAGCAGTTCTTC
CDR3: CSVDGRGDEQFF

V: TRBV7-2
J: TRBJ2-7
size: few
D: TRBD1
DNA: TGTGCCAGCAGCTTAGCGGGACAGGGGAGTGCTTACGAGCAGTACTTC
CDR3: CASSLAGQGSAYEQYF

V: TRBV9
J: TRBJ2-1
size: .
D: .
DNA: TGTGCCAGCAGCGTAGGGCGCGGTACCTACAATGAGCAGTTCTTC
CDR3: CASSVGRGTYNEQFF